A selection of T cell receptor beta chains follows, all from one sample in a study of CD8 T cells in ankylosing spondylitis. TCRdb ran MiXCR on the 5' RACE reads and lists one entry per CDR3 protein. The sample shows 250,000 to 350,000 distinct CDR3 sequences, around 19% of them seen only once. The sequencing input was blood, either unsorted or a sorted T cell fraction (not recorded which). These receptors came from a male donor with ankylosing spondylitis or in good health (not recorded which). Both conserved end residues are part of each CDR3. The D gene is left open where the match is weak. A row's size may be missing; if present it is once, few, many or a size class.

v_call	clone_size	d_call	j_call	cdr3_aa	cdr3_nt
TRBV11-2	NA	NA	TRBJ2-4	CASSLGGGAIRLAKNIQYF	TGTGCCAGCAGCTTAGGTGGAGGGGCAATTCGACTAGCCAAAAACATTCAGTACTTC
TRBV20-1	few	NA	TRBJ2-5	CSARGSGGRETQYF	TGCAGTGCTAGAGGAAGTGGCGGGCGAGAGACCCAGTACTTC
TRBV29-1	NA	NA	TRBJ2-5	CSALPTQGGFVGGKETQYF	TGCAGCGCCCTACCAACACAGGGAGGCTTTGTGGGTGGCAAAGAGACCCAGTACTTC
TRBV29-1	many	TRBD1	TRBJ2-4	CSVHRGPNIQYF	TGCAGCGTCCACAGGGGCCCCAACATTCAGTACTTC
TRBV27	few	NA	TRBJ1-6	CASRAGEGWDSPLHF	TGTGCCAGCAGGGCCGGAGAGGGGTGGGATTCACCCCTCCACTTT
TRBV11-2	NA	NA	TRBJ2-1	CASSIDYPFYNEQFF	TGTGCCAGCAGCATTGACTATCCATTCTACAATGAGCAGTTCTTC
TRBV5-1	NA	NA	TRBJ1-2	CASSLWGVTGDYGYTF	TGCGCCAGCAGCTTGTGGGGGGTGACAGGAGATTATGGCTACACCTTC
TRBV29-1	few	TRBD2	TRBJ2-3	CSVAGAGVTTDTQYF	TGCAGCGTTGCCGGAGCGGGGGTTACCACAGATACGCAGTATTTT
TRBV27	few	TRBD1	TRBJ2-4	CASSLGPTGGTSGAKNIQYF	TGTGCCAGCAGTCTCGGCCCCACAGGGGGCACTTCGGGGGCCAAAAACATTCAGTACTTC
TRBV5-6	few	NA	TRBJ1-3	CASSLAVTGSGNTIYF	TGTGCCAGCAGCTTGGCGGTTACGGGCTCTGGAAACACCATATATTTT
TRBV12-3/TRBV12-4	NA	NA	TRBJ2-2	CASSPRGLRDTGELFF	TGTGCCAGCAGTCCCCGAGGGCTTAGAGACACCGGGGAGCTGTTTTTT
TRBV11-2	NA	NA	TRBJ2-3	CASSLQNGAGAPDTQYF	TGTGCCAGCAGCTTACAAAACGGGGCAGGGGCCCCAGATACGCAGTATTTT
TRBV20-1	NA	TRBD2	TRBJ2-1	CSARGGAGGSEQFF	TGCAGTGCTAGAGGAGGGGCGGGAGGGAGTGAGCAGTTCTTC
TRBV4-1	NA	NA	TRBJ2-1	CASSQGRSSSRNEQFF	TGCGCCAGCAGCCAAGGCCGGAGTAGTTCTCGGAATGAGCAGTTCTTC
TRBV7-9	few	NA	TRBJ2-1	CASSKLSYNEQFF	TGTGCCAGCAGTAAACTCTCCTACAATGAGCAGTTCTTC
TRBV5-1	few	TRBD2	TRBJ2-1	CASSLGRAPYNEQFF	TGCGCCAGCAGCTTAGGGAGGGCCCCCTACAATGAGCAGTTCTTC
TRBV3-1	NA	TRBD2	TRBJ2-1	CASRRTEAGTEQFF	TGTGCCAGCAGGAGAACGGAAGCGGGAACTGAGCAGTTCTTC
TRBV20-1	NA	TRBD1	TRBJ1-2	CSATTGGNYGYTF	TGCAGTGCAACGACAGGGGGCAACTATGGCTACACCTTC
TRBV10-3	many	TRBD2	TRBJ2-4	CAISNSGTGDIQYF	TGTGCCATCAGCAATAGCGGGACGGGGGACATTCAGTACTTC
TRBV20-1	few	TRBD2	TRBJ2-4	CSAKGLAGGQLNIQYF	TGCAGTGCTAAGGGCCTAGCGGGGGGGCAGCTAAACATTCAGTACTTC
TRBV20-1	NA	NA	TRBJ1-5	CSARPRGSNNQPQHF	TGCAGTGCTAGACCCCGGGGGAGTAACAATCAGCCCCAGCATTTT
TRBV20-1	NA	NA	TRBJ2-1	CSATPLDEQFF	TGCAGTGCTACCCCGTTGGATGAGCAGTTCTTC
TRBV9	NA	TRBD2	TRBJ2-1	CASSLSGAGTYNEQFF	TGTGCCAGCAGCTTAAGCGGGGCGGGGACCTACAATGAGCAGTTCTTC
TRBV6-2/TRBV6-3	few	TRBD1	TRBJ1-1	CASMVAGGTEAFF	TGTGCCAGCATGGTTGCAGGGGGTACTGAAGCTTTCTTT
TRBV19	few	NA	TRBJ1-1	CASRKGEGMNTEAFF	TGTGCCAGTAGGAAGGGAGAAGGGATGAACACTGAAGCTTTCTTT
TRBV20-1	few	NA	TRBJ1-2	CSAYKTANYGYTF	TGCAGTGCTTATAAGACAGCTAACTATGGCTACACCTTC